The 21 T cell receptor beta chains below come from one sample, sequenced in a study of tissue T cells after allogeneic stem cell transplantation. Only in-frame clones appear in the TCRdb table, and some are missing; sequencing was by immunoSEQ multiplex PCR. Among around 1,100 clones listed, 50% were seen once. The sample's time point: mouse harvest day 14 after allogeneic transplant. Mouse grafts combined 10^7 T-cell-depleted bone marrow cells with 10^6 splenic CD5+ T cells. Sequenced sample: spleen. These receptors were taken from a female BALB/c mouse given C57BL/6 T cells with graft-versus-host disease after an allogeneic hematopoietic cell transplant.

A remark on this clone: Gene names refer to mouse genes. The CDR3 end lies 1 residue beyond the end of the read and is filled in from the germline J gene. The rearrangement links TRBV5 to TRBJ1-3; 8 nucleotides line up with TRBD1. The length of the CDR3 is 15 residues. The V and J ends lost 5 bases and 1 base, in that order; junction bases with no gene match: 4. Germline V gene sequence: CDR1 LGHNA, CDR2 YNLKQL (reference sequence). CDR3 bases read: TGTGCCAGCAGCAAGACAGGGGCGTCTGGAAATACGCTCTAT. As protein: CASSKTGASGNTLY. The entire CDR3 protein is CASSKTGASGNTLYF.

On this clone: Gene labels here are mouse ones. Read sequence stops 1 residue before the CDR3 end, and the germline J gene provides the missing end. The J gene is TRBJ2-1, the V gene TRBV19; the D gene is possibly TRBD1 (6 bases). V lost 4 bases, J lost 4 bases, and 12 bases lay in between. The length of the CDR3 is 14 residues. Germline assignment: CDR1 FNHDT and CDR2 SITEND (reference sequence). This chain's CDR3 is CASSSGTNYAEQFF. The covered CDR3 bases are TGTGCCAGCAGTTCCGGGACAAATTATGCTGAGCAGTTC.

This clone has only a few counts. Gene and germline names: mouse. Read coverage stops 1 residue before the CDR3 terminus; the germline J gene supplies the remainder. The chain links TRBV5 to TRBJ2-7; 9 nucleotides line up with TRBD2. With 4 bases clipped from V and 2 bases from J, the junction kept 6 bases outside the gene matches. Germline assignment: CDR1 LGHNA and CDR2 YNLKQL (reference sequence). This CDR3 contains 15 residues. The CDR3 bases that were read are TGTGCCAGCAGCCCCCTGGGGGGGGGTACCTATGAACAGTAC. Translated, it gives CASSPLGGGTYEQY. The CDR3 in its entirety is CASSPLGGGTYEQYF.

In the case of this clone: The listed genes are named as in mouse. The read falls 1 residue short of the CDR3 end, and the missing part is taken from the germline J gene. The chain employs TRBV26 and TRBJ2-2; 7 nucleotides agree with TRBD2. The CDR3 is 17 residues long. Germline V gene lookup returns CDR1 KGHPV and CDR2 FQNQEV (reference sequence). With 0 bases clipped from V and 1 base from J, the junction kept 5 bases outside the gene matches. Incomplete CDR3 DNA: TGTGCCAGCAGTCTGTCGTCCTGGGGGTTAAACACCGGGCAGCTCTAC. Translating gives CASSLSSWGLNTGQLY. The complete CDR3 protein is CASSLSSWGLNTGQLYF.

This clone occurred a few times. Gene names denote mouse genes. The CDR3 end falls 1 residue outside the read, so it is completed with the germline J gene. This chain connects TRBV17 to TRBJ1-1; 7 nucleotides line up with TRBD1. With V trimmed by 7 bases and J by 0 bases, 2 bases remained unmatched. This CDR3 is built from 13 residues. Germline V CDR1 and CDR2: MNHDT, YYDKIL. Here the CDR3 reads CASTGTANTEVFF. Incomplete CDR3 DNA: TGTGCTAGCACCGGGACAGCAAACACAGAAGTCTTC. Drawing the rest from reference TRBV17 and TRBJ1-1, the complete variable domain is DTTVKQNPRYKLARVGKPVNLICSQTMNHDTMYWYQKKPNQAPKLLLFYYDKILNREADTFEKFQSSRPNNSFCSLYIGSAGLEYSAMYLCASTGTANTEVFFGKGTRLTVV.

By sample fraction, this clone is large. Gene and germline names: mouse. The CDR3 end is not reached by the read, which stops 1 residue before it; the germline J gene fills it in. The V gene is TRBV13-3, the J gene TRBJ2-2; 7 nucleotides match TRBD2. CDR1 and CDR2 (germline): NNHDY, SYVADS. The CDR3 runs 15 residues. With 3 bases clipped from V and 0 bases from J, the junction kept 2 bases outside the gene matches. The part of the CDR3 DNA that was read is TGTGCCAGCAGTGCTCTGGGGGCAAACACCGGGCAGCTCTAC. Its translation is CASSALGANTGQLY. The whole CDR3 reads CASSALGANTGQLYF.

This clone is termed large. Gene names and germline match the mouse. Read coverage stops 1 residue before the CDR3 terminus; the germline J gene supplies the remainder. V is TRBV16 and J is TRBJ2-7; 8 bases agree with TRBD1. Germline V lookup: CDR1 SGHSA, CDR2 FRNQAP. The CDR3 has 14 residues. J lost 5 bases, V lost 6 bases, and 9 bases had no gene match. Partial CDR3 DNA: TGTGCAAGCAGAGCTTACACAGGGGGAAATGAACAGTAC. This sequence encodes CASRAYTGGNEQY. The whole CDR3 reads CASRAYTGGNEQYF.

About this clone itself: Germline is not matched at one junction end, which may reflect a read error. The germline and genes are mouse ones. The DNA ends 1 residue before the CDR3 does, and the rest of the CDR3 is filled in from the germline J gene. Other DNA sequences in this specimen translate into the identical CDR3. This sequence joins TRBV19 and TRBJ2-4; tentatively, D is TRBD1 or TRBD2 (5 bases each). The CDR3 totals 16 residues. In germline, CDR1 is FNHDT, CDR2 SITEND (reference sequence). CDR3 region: CARSIGTGSSQNTLYF. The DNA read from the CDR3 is TGTGCCCGCAGTATTGGGACCGGGTCTAGTCAAAACACCTTGTAC.

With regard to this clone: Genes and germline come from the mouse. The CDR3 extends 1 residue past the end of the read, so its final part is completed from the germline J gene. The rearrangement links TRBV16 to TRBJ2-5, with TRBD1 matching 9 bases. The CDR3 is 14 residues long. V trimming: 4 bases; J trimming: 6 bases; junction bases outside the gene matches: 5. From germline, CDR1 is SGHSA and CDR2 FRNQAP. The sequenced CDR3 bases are TGTGCAAGCAGCTCACGGACAGGGGAGGACACCCAGTAC. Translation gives CASSSRTGEDTQY. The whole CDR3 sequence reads CASSSRTGEDTQYF.

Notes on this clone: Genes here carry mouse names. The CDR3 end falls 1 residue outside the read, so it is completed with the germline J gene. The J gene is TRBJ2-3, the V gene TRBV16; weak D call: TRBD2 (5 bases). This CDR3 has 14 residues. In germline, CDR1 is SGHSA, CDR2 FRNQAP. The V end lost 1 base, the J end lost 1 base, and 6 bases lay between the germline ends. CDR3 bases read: TGTGCAAGCAGCTTAGTCTGGGGTGCAGAAACGCTGTAT. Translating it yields CASSLVWGAETLY. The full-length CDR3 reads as CASSLVWGAETLYF.

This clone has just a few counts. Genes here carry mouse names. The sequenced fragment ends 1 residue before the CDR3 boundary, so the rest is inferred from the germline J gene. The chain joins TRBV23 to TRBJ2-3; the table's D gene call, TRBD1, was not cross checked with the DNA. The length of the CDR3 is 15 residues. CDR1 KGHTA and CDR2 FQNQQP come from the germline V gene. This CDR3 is CSSSRGQTSAETLYF. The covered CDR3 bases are TGCTCCAGCAGCCGGGGACAAACTAGTGCAGAAACGCTGTAT.

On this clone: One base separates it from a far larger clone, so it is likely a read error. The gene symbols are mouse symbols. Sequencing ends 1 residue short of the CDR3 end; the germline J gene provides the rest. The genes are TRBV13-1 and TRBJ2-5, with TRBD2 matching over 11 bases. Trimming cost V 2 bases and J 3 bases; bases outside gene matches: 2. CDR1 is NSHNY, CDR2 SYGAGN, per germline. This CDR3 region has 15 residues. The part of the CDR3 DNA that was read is TGTGCCAGCAGTGACGACTGGGGGGGGCAAGACACCCAGTAC. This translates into CASSDDWGGQDTQY. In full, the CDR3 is CASSDDWGGQDTQYF.

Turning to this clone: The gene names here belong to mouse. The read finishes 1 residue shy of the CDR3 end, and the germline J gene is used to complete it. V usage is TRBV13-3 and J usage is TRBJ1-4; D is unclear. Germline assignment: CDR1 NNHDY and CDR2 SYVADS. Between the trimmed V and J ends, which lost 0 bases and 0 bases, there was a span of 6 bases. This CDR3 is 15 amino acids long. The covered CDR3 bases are TGTGCCAGCAGTGATGCACCAGTTTCCAACGAAAGATTATTT. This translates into CASSDAPVSNERLF. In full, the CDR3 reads CASSDAPVSNERLFF.

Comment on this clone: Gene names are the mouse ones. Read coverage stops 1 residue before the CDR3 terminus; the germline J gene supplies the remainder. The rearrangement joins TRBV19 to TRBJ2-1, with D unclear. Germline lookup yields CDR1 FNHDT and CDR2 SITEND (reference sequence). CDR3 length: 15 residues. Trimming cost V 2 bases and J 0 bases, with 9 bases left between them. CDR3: CASSMGPVNYAEQFF. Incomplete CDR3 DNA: TGTGCCAGCAGTATGGGTCCCGTTAACTATGCTGAGCAGTTC.

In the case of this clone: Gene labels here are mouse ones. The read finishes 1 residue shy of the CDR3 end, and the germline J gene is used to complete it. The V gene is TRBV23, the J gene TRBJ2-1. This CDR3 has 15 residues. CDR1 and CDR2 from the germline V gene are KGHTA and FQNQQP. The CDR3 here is CSSSQSIYNYAEQFF. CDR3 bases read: TGCTCCAGCAGTCAATCCATCTATAACTATGCTGAGCAGTTC.

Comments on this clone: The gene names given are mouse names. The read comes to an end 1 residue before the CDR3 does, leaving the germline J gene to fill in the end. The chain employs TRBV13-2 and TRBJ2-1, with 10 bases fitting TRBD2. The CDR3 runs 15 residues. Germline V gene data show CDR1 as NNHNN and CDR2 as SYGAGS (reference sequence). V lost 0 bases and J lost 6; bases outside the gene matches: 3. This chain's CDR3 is CASGDALGGLAEQFF. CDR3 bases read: TGTGCCAGCGGTGATGCTCTGGGGGGGCTTGCTGAGCAGTTC.

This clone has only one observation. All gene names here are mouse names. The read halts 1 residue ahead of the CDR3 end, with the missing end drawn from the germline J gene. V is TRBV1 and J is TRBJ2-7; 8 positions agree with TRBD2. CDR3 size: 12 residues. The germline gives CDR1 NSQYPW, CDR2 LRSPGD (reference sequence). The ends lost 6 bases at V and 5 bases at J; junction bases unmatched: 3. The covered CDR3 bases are TGCACCTGCAGGGAGACTGGGGATGAACAGTAC. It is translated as CTCRETGDEQY. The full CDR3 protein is CTCRETGDEQYF.

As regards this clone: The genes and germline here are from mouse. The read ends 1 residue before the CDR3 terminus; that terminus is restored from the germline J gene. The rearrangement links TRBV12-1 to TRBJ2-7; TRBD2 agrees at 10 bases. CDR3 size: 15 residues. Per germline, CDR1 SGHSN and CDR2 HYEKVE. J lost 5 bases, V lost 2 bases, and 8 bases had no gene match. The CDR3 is CASSPDWGASNEQYF. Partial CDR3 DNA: TGTGCCAGCTCTCCAGACTGGGGGGCTTCCAATGAACAGTAC.

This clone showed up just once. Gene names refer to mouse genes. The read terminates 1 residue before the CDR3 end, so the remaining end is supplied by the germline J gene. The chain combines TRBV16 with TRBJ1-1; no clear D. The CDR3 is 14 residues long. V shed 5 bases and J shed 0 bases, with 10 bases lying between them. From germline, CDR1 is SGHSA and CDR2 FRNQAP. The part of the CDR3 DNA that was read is TGTGCAAGCAGCCCCGAAGGTCCAAACACAGAAGTCTTC. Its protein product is CASSPEGPNTEVF. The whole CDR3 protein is CASSPEGPNTEVFF.

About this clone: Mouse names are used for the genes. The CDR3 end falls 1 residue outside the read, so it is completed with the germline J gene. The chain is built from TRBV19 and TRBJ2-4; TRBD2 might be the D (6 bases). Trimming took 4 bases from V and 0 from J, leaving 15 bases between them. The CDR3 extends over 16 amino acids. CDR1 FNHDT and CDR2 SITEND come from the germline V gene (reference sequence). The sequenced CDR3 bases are TGTGCCAGCAGTCTTGGCACTGGGTCTAGTCAAAACACCTTGTAC. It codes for CASSLGTGSSQNTLY. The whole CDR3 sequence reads CASSLGTGSSQNTLYF.

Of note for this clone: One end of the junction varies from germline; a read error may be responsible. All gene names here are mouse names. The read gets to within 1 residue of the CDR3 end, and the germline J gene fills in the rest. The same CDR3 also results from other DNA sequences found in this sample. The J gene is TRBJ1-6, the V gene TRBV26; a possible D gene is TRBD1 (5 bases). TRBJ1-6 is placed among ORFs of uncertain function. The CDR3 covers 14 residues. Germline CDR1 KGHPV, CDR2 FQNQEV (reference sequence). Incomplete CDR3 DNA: TGTGCTAGCAGTCCTCAGGGCTATAATTCGCCCCTCTAC. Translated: CASSPQGYNSPLY. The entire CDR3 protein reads CASSPQGYNSPLYF.